This T cell receptor beta chain is drawn from a study of blood T cells in healthy people across ages. Study-level points and caveats: Any changes in expanded clonotypes were possibly confounded, as donor CMV status remained unknown. Diversity of TCR beta per million T cells declined in a roughly linear way with age. TCR beta diversity tracked closely with naive T cell percentage.

Germline CDR1 ENHRY, CDR2 SYGVKD. This CDR3 contains 13 residues. A sample-barcoded 5' primer and a J-beta primer mix were used in a second PCR of roughly 7 to 12 cycles. TCRdb reanalysed the 5' RACE reads using MiXCR and keeps one entry per CDR3 protein. The table has around 1,800,000 distinct CDR3 sequences, 35% to 50% seen once. The individuals who served as donors were healthy Caucasians living in Russia, aged about 6 to 95. There are a few counts of this clonotype. What it binds is not known. One end of the junction fails to match germline, which may point to a read error. V is TRBV10-3 and J is TRBJ1-2, with a tentative D call TRBD1 (5 bases). Sequenced input: blood. The receptor comes from a human donor in good health. The DNA for the CDR3 is TGTTCCATCAGTCCGACAGAAAACTATGGCTACACCTTC. It encodes CSISPTENYGYTF.